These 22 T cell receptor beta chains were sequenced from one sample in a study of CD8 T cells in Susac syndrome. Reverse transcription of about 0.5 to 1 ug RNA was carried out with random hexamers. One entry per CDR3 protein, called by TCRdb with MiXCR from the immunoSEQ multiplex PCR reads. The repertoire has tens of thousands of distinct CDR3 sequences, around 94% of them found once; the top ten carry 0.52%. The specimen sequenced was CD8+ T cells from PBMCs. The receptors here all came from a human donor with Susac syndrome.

CDR3 protein: CASSLDSVDRSYEQYF. Here the CDR3 DNA reads TGTGCCAGCAGCTTAGATTCTGTCGACAGGTCCTACGAGCAGTACTTC. J is TRBJ2-7 and V is TRBV7-2, with a tentative D call TRBD1 (6 bases). With 1 base removed from V and 1 base from J, the gap between germline ends came to 14 bases. The CDR3 sequence is 16 residues long. CDR1 and CDR2 (germline): SGHTA, FQGNSA. The full variable domain, rest sourced from reference TRBV7-2 and TRBJ2-7, is GAGVSQSPSNKVTEKGKDVELRCDPISGHTALYWYRQSLGQGLEFLIYFQGNSAPDKSGLPSDRFSAERTGGSVSTLTIQRTQQEDSAVYLCASSLDSVDRSYEQYFGPGTRLTVT.

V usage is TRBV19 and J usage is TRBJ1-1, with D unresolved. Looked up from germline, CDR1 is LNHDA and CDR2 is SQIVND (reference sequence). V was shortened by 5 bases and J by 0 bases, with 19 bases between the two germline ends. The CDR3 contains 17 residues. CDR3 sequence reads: CASSGSASRFMNTEAFF. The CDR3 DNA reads TGTGCCAGTAGTGGGTCGGCCAGCCGTTTCATGAACACTGAAGCTTTCTTT.

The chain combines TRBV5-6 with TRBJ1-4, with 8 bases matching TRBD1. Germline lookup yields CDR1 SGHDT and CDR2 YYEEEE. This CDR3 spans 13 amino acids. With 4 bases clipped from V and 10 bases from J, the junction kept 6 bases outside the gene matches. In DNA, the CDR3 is TGTGCCAGCAGCAGAGGACAGGGAGGAAAACTGTTTTTT. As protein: CASSRGQGGKLFF.

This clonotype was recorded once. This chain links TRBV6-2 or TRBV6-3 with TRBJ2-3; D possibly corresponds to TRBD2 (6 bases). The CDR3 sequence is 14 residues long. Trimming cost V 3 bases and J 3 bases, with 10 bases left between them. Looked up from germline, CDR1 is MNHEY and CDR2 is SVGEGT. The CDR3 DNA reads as TGTGCCAGCAGTTATGGAGGGGTGACAGATACGCAGTATTTT. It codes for CASSYGGVTDTQYF.

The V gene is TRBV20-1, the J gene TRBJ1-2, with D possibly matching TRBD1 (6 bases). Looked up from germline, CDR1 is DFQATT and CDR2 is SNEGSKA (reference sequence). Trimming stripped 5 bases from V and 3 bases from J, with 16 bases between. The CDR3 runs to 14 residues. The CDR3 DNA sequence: TGCAGTGCTCCCGCCAGGGGACCCTACTATGGCTACACCTTC. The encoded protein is CSAPARGPYYGYTF.

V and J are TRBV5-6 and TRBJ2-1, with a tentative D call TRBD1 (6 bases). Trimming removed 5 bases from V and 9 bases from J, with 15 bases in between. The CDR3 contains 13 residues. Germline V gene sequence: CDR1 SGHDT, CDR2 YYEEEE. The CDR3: CASSRTVPSEQFF. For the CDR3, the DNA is TGTGCCAGCAGTAGGACAGTACCCAGTGAGCAGTTCTTC. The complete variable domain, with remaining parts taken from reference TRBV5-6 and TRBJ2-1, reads DAGVTQSPTHLIKTRGQQVTLRCSPKSGHDTVSWYQQALGQGPQFIFQYYEEEERQRGNFPDRFSGHQFPNYSSELNVNALLLGDSALYLCASSRTVPSEQFFGPGTRLTVL.

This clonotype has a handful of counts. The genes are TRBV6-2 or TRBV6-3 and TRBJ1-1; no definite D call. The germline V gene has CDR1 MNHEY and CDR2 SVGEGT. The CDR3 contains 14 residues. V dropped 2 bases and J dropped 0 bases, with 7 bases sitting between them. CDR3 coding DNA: TGTGCCAGCAGTTACCGTACAGTGAACACTGAAGCTTTCTTT. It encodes CASSYRTVNTEAFF.

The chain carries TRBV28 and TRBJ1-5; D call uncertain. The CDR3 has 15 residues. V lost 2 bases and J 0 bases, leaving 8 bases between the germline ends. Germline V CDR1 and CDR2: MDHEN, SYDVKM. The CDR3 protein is CASSLAQYSNQPQHF. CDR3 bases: TGTGCCAGCAGTTTAGCCCAGTATAGCAATCAGCCCCAGCATTTT.

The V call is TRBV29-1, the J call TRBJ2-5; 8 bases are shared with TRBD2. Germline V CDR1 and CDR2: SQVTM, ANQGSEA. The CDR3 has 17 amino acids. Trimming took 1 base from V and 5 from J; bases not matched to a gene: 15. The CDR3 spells CSVEGPTSAGRLETQYF. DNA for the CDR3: TGCAGCGTTGAAGGCCCGACTAGCGCAGGACGTTTGGAGACCCAGTACTTC.

CDR3 bases: TGTGCCAGCAGCTGGTCTGACGGTAGCTACGAGCAGTACTTC. This codes for CASSWSDGSYEQYF. This chain uses TRBV7-9 with TRBJ2-7, with D hard to call. V lost 4 bases and J 3 bases, leaving 13 bases between the germline ends. The germline V gene encodes CDR1 SEHNR and CDR2 FQNEAQ (reference sequence). The CDR3 totals 14 residues.

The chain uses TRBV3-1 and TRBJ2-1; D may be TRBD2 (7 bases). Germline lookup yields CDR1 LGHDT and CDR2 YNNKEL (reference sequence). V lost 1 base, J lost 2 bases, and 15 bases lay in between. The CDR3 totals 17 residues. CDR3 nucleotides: TGTGCCAGCAGCCAAGTTAGGGGGAGGGCCCCCTACAATGAGCAGTTCTTC. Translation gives CASSQVRGRAPYNEQFF.

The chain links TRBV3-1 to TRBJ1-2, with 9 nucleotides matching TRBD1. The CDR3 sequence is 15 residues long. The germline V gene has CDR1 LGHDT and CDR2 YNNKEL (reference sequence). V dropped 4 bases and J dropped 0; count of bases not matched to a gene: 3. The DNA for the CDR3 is TGTGCCAGCAGCCGCCGACAGGGGGCTAACTATGGCTACACCTTC. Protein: CASSRRQGANYGYTF.

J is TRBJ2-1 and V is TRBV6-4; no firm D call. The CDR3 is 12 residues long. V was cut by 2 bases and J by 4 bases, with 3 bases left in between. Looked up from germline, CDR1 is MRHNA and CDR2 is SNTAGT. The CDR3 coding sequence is TGTGCCAGCAGTGACGGTTACAATGAGCAGTTCTTC. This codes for CASSDGYNEQFF.

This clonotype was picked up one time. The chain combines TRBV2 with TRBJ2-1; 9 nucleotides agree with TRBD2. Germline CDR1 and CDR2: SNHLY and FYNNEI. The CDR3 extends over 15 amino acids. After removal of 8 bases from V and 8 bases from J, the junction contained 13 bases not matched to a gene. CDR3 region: CASPTGRGGTHEQFF. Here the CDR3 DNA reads TGTGCCAGCCCGACGGGGCGGGGGGGCACACATGAGCAGTTCTTC.

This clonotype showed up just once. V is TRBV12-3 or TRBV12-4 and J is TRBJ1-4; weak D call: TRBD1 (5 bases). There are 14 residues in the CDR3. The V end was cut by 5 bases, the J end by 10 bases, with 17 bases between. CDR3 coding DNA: TGTGCCAGCAGTCAGGGCCCCGCCGAGGGAAAACTGTTTTTT. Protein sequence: CASSQGPAEGKLFF.

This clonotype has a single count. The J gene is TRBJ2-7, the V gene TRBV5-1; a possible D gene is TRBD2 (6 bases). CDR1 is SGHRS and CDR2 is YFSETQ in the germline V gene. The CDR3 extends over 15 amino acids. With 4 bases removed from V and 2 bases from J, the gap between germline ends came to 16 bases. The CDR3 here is CASSTYGTLTYEQYF. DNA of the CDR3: TGCGCCAGCAGCACATACGGGACTCTTACCTACGAGCAGTACTTC.

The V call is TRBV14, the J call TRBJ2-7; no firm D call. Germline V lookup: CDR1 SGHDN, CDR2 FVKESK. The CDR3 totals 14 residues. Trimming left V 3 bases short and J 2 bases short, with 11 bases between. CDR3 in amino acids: CASSQRHRPYEQYF. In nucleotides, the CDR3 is TGTGCCAGCAGCCAGAGACATAGACCCTACGAGCAGTACTTC.

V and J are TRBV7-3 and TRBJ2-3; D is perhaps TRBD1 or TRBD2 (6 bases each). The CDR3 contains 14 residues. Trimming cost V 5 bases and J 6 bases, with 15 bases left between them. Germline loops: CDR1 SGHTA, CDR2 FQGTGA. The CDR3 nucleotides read TGTGCCAGCAGCCCGGAGGGGGGTCCTGATACGCAGTATTTT. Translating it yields CASSPEGGPDTQYF.

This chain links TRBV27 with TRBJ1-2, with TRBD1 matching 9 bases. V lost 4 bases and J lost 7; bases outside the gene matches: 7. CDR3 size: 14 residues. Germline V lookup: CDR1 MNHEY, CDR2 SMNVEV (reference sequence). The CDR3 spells CASSSGQGFIGYTF. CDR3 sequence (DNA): TGTGCCAGCAGTTCCGGACAGGGGTTCATTGGCTACACCTTC.

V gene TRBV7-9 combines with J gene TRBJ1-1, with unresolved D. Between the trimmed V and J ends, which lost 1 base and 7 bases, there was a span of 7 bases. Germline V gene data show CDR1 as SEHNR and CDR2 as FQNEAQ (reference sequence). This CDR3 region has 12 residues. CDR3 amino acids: CASSLERLEAFF. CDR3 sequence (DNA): TGTGCCAGCAGCTTAGAGAGGCTTGAAGCTTTCTTT.

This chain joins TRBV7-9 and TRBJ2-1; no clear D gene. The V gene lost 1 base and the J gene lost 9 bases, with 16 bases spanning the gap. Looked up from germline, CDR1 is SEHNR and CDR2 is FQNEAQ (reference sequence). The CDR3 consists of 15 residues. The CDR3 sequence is CASSLDSYPASEQFF. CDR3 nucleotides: TGTGCCAGCAGCTTAGACAGCTACCCTGCTAGTGAGCAGTTCTTC.

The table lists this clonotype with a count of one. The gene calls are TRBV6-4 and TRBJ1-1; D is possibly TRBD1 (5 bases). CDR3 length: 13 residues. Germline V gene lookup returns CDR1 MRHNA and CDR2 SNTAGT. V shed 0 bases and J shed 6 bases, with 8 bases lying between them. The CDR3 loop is CASSDSRGSEAFF. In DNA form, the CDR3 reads TGTGCCAGCAGTGACTCGAGGGGATCTGAAGCTTTCTTT.